These 8 T cell receptor beta chains came from one sample sequenced in a study of shared clonotypes between healthy human individuals. TCRdb keeps only in-frame clones here, not all; method: immunoSEQ multiplex PCR. The profile shows nearly 500,000 clones, approximately 80% of them singletons. Source material: PBMCs. These receptors all stem from a woman aged 40 to 50 in good health. Some clones in this sample may be carry-over from other donors' samples.

As concerns this clone: The sample has other DNA sequences that encode this CDR3 too. The gene calls are TRBV15 and TRBJ2-7; 8 bases agree with TRBD1. V shed 0 bases, J shed 4 bases, and the junction held 2 bases outside the gene matches. CDR3 length: 14 amino acids. Germline loops: CDR1 LNHNV, CDR2 YYDKDF (reference sequence). The CDR3 nucleotides are TGTGCCACCAGCAGAGATACAGGGGGTTACGAGCAGTACTTC. Translating it yields CATSRDTGGYEQYF.

This clone was picked up one time. The chain recombines TRBV6-6 with TRBJ2-2; D perhaps matches TRBD1 (5 bases). The CDR3 totals 14 residues. The ends were cut back, 8 bases at V and 3 bases at J, with 13 bases in the middle. Germline-derived CDR1 and CDR2 are MNHNY and SVGAGI (reference sequence). CDR3 nucleotide sequence: TGTGCCAGCTCTTCCAGGGTCGACACCGGGGAGCTGTTTTTT. Residues: CASSSRVDTGELFF.

This chain joins TRBV18 and TRBJ2-1, with TRBD2 matching over 13 bases. J lost 0 bases, V lost 4 bases, and 3 bases had no gene match. CDR1 is KGHSH and CDR2 is LQKENI in the germline V gene. The CDR3 extends over 17 amino acids. CDR3 loop: CASSRTSGRGSYNEQFF. The CDR3 nucleotides read TGTGCCAGCTCACGAACTAGCGGGAGGGGCTCCTACAATGAGCAGTTCTTC. The full variable domain, with the rest looked up from reference TRBV18 and TRBJ2-1, is NAGVMQNPRHLVRRRGQEARLRCSPMKGHSHVYWYRQLPEEGLKFMVYLQKENIIDESGMPKERFSAEFPKEGPSILRIQQVVRGDSAAYFCASSRTSGRGSYNEQFFGPGTRLTVL.

The chain recombines TRBV7-2 with TRBJ2-1; 9 bases are a match to TRBD2. V lost 5 bases and J lost 9; bases outside the gene matches: 11. The CDR3 is made up of 15 amino acids. The germline V gene has CDR1 SGHTA and CDR2 FQGNSA. CDR3 amino acids: CASSLIGTSQGEQFF. Written as DNA, the CDR3 is TGTGCCAGCAGCCTCATCGGGACTAGCCAGGGTGAGCAGTTCTTC. Using reference TRBV7-2 and TRBJ2-1 for the parts outside the CDR3, the full variable domain is GAGVSQSPSNKVTEKGKDVELRCDPISGHTALYWYRQSLGQGLEFLIYFQGNSAPDKSGLPSDRFSAERTGGSVSTLTIQRTQQEDSAVYLCASSLIGTSQGEQFFGPGTRLTVL.

V usage is TRBV6-1 and J usage is TRBJ1-2; TRBD1 is a possible D gene (6 bases). Trimming removed 0 bases from V and 5 bases from J, with 13 bases in between. The CDR3 spans 15 residues. Germline assignment: CDR1 MNHNS and CDR2 SASEGT. The CDR3 sequence is CASSEALGAGYGYTF. CDR3 nucleotides: TGTGCCAGCAGTGAAGCGCTGGGGGCAGGATATGGCTACACCTTC.

This clone occurred a few times. The J gene is TRBJ1-1, the V gene TRBV2; TRBD1 matches at 8 bases. Germline V gives CDR1 SNHLY, CDR2 FYNNEI. The CDR3 loop spans 13 amino acids. Trimming at V came to 4 bases and at J to 6 bases, leaving 4 bases not matched to a gene. Written as DNA, the CDR3 is TGTGCCAGCAGTGCACAGGGGGTAGCTGAAGCTTTCTTT. Its translation: CASSAQGVAEAFF.

The CDR3 protein is CAWSGTTVGELFF. CDR3 coding DNA: TGTGCCTGGAGTGGGACTACGGTCGGGGAGCTGTTTTTT. The V gene is TRBV30, the J gene TRBJ2-2; TRBD2 might be the D (6 bases). V was trimmed by 1 base and J by 7 bases, leaving 10 bases between them. Germline-derived CDR1 and CDR2 are GTSNPN and SVGIG (reference sequence). This CDR3 contains 13 residues.

The V and J genes are TRBV18 and TRBJ1-5; a weak D match, TRBD1 (5 bases). The germline CDR1 and CDR2 sequences are KGHSH and LQKENI. V lost 1 base and J lost 6, with 16 bases in between. The CDR3 has 16 amino acids. The CDR3 sequence: CASSPRTRVGAQPQHF. Here the CDR3 DNA reads TGTGCCAGCTCACCACGTACCAGGGTCGGGGCTCAGCCCCAGCATTTT.